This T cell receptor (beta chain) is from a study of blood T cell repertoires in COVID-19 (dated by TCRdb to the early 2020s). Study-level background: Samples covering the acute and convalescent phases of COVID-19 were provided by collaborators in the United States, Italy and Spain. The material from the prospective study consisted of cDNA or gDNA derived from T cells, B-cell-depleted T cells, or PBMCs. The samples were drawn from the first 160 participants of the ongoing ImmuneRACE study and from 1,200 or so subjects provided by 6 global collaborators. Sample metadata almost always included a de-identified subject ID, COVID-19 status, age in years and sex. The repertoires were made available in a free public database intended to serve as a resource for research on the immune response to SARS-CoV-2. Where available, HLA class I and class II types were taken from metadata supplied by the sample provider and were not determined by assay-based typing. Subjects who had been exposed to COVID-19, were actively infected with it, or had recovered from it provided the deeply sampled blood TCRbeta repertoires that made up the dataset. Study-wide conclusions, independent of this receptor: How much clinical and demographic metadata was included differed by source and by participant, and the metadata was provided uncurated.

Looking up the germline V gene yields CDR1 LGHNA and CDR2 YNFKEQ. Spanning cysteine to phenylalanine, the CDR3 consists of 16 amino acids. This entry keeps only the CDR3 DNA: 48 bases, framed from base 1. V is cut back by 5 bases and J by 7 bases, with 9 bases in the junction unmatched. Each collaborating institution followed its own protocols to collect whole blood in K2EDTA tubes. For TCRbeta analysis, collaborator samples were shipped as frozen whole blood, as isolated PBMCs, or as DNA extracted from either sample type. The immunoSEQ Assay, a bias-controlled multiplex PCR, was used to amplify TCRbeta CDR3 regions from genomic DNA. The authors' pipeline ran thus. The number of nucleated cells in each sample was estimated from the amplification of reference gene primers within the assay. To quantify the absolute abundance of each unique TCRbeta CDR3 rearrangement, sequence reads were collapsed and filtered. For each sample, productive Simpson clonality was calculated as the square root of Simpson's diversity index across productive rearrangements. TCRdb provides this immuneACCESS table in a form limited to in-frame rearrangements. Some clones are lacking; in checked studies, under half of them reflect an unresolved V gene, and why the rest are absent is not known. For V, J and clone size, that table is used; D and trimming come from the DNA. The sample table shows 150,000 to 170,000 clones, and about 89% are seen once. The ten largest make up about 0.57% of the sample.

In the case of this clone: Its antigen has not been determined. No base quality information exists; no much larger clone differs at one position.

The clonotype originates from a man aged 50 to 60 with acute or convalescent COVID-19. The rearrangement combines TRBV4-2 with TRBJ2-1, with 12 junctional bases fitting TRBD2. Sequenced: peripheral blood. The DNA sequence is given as TGTGCCAGCAGCAGGGGACTAGCGGGTTTGGAGAATGAGCAGTTCTTC. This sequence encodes CASSRGLAGLENEQFF.